This T cell receptor (beta chain) was profiled in a study of blood T cell repertoires in COVID-19. Background on the study: Sites across the United States, Italy and Spain contributed samples from acute and convalescent COVID-19. From T cells, B-cell-depleted T cells, or PBMCs came the material, which was cDNA or gDNA.

As processed by the authors: By means of reference gene primer amplification, nucleated cell counts were estimated. Clones were read by immunoSEQ multiplex PCR, and TCRdb kept only the in-frame ones, dropping some. D and trimming come from the DNA, and the V and J calls and clone size come from that table. The sample includes around 200,000 clones, approximately 81% of them seen just once. This CDR3 spans 15 amino acids. The junction had 3 bases not matched to a gene; V was cut back by 2 bases and J by 3 bases. Germline-derived CDR1 and CDR2 are KGHSH and LQKENI. V and J are TRBV18 and TRBJ1-5; 8 bases fit TRBD1. Sequencing input: peripheral blood. This TCR came from a woman older than 75 with acute or convalescent COVID-19. DNA of the CDR3: TGTGCCAGCTCACCAGGGACAGGACCCAATCAGCCCCAGCATTTT. This sequence encodes CASSPGTGPNQPQHF.